The 25 T cell receptor beta chains below come from one sample, sequenced in a study of blood T cell repertoires in COVID-19. Clones were sequenced by immunoSEQ multiplex PCR, and TCRdb holds only the in-frame ones, with some missing. The sample has fewer than 250,000 clones, about 83% seen once. Sequencing was carried out using peripheral blood. These receptors came from a man in his fifties or sixties with acute or convalescent COVID-19.

The chain joins TRBV28 to TRBJ2-7; the match to TRBD1 covers 7 bases. V lost 0 bases to trimming and J lost 1 base; unmatched junction nucleotides: 0. The V gene's germline CDR1 is MDHEN and CDR2 SYDVKM. The CDR3 has 14 residues. CDR3 nucleotide sequence: TGTGCCAGCAGTTTATGGGACAGGTCCTACGAGCAGTACTTC. Translated: CASSLWDRSYEQYF.

This clone was seen just once. This chain links TRBV9 with TRBJ1-6; 7 bases line up with TRBD1. Germline-derived CDR1 and CDR2 are SGDLS and YYNGEE. V shed 7 bases and J 5 bases; nucleotides not matched to a gene: 0. This CDR3 contains 12 residues. The CDR3 is CASGQDNSPLHF. As DNA, the CDR3 is TGTGCCAGCGGACAGGATAATTCACCCCTCCACTTT.

This clone was seen only a few times. The chain has TRBV5-1 and TRBJ1-2; no clear D gene. V dropped 4 bases and J dropped 4 bases, with 8 bases sitting between them. The CDR3 contains 12 residues. CDR1 is SGHRS and CDR2 is YFSETQ in the germline V gene. This CDR3 is CASSAGPYGYTF. The CDR3 region has the DNA TGCGCCAGCAGCGCGGGCCCCTATGGCTACACCTTC. The variable domain in full, with the rest retrieved from reference TRBV5-1 and TRBJ1-2, is KAGVTQTPRYLIKTRGQQVTLSCSPISGHRSVSWYQQTPGQGLQFLFEYFSETQRNKGNFPGRFSGRQFSNSRSEMNVSTLELGDSALYLCASSAGPYGYTFGSGTRLTVV.

The chain recombines TRBV30 with TRBJ1-6, with a possible D match to TRBD1 (5 bases). The CDR3 has 13 amino acids. CDR1 and CDR2 from the germline V gene are GTSNPN and SVGIG (reference sequence). Trimming removed 6 bases at V and 9 bases at J, with 15 bases between. CDR3 bases: TGTGCCTGCGACTGGGGCGGGGGTTCACCCCTCCACTTT. Protein sequence: CACDWGGGSPLHF.

This clone was recorded once. V gene TRBV15 combines with J gene TRBJ2-1, with 9 bases aligning to TRBD2. Per germline, CDR1 LNHNV and CDR2 YYDKDF (reference sequence). V lost 0 bases to trimming and J lost 5 bases; unmatched junction nucleotides: 5. The CDR3 runs 16 residues. The CDR3 DNA sequence: TGTGCCACCAGCAGAGATAGGCGGGGGGGCCACAATGAGCAGTTCTTC. It codes for CATSRDRRGGHNEQFF. Variable domain in full (rest from reference TRBV15 and TRBJ2-1): DAMVIQNPRYQVTQFGKPVTLSCSQTLNHNVMYWYQQKSSQAPKLLFHYYDKDFNNEADTPDNFQSRRPNTSFCFLDIRSPGLGDTAMYLCATSRDRRGGHNEQFFGPGTRLTVL.

This clone has just a few counts. The chain recombines TRBV9 with TRBJ2-5, with 9 positions matching TRBD2. The CDR3 is made up of 15 amino acids. Germline V CDR1 and CDR2: SGDLS, YYNGEE. After removal of 0 bases from V and 3 bases from J, the junction contained 3 bases not matched to a gene. The CDR3 protein is CASSVGGGDEETQYF. In DNA, the CDR3 is TGTGCCAGCAGCGTAGGCGGGGGGGACGAAGAGACCCAGTACTTC.

This clone was observed a single time. The chain carries TRBV7-9 and TRBJ1-2; possibly TRBD1 for D (5 bases). Deletions cut 0 bases from V and 4 bases from J, with 6 bases between. Germline values: CDR1 SEHNR, CDR2 FQNEAQ (reference sequence). This CDR3 has 13 amino acids. The CDR3 region is CASSLAQGYGYTF. The CDR3 coding sequence is TGTGCCAGCAGCTTAGCGCAGGGCTATGGCTACACCTTC.

The J gene is TRBJ2-5, the V gene TRBV6-6; TRBD2 matches at 7 bases. Germline values: CDR1 MNHNY, CDR2 SVGAGI (reference sequence). Trimming took 2 bases from V and 9 from J; bases not matched to a gene: 9. There are 14 residues in the CDR3. The CDR3 DNA reads TGTGCCAGCAGTTACGGGGGGGTTGGTTTGGCCCAGTACTTC. This codes for CASSYGGVGLAQYF.

The V and J genes are TRBV24-1 and TRBJ2-1; D may be TRBD2 (6 bases). This CDR3 has 13 residues. Trimming removed 4 bases from V and 7 bases from J, with 10 bases in between. Germline V CDR1 and CDR2: KGHDR, SFDVKD. The CDR3 sequence is CATSDRGVNEQFF. The CDR3 DNA is TGTGCCACCAGTGACCGCGGGGTTAATGAGCAGTTCTTC.

This clone was seen only once. The chain joins TRBV5-1 to TRBJ2-7; D unclear. Germline CDR1 reads SGHRS; CDR2 reads YFSETQ. The V gene lost 0 bases and the J gene lost 5 bases, with 12 bases spanning the gap. The CDR3 covers 14 residues. The CDR3 DNA reads TGCGCCAGCAGCTTGGCCAACACCGTAAACGAGCAGTACTTC. Residues: CASSLANTVNEQYF.

The rearrangement links TRBV5-6 to TRBJ2-5; 8 bases are shared with TRBD1. J gave up 4 bases and V 0 bases, and 5 bases lay outside the gene matches. The CDR3 contains 15 residues. CDR1 is SGHDT, CDR2 YYEEEE, per germline. DNA for the CDR3: TGTGCCAGCAGCTTGGACAGGGGGTCAGGAGAGACCCAGTACTTC. The encoded protein is CASSLDRGSGETQYF. The whole variable domain, filled in from reference TRBV5-6 and TRBJ2-5, reads DAGVTQSPTHLIKTRGQQVTLRCSPKSGHDTVSWYQQALGQGPQFIFQYYEEEERQRGNFPDRFSGHQFPNYSSELNVNALLLGDSALYLCASSLDRGSGETQYFGPGTRLLVL.

The count of this clone is one. V is TRBV7-6 and J is TRBJ1-4; 10 bases agree with TRBD1. This CDR3 has 16 amino acids. The germline CDR1 and CDR2 sequences are SGHVS and FNYEAQ. After removal of 4 bases from V and 5 bases from J, the junction contained 7 bases not matched to a gene. The DNA of the CDR3 is TGTGCCAGCAGCTCTGAAGACAGGGGGCGCAATGAAAAACTGTTTTTT. It codes for CASSSEDRGRNEKLFF.

The V call is TRBV19, the J call TRBJ1-4; the D gene is possibly TRBD1 (5 bases). This CDR3 region has 13 residues. Germline CDR1 LNHDA, CDR2 SQIVND (reference sequence). The V end was cut by 3 bases, the J end by 7 bases, with 9 bases between. The CDR3 loop reads CASSIPGGEKLFF. The CDR3 nucleotides are TGTGCCAGTAGTATTCCCGGGGGTGAAAAACTGTTTTTT.

The rearrangement joins TRBV7-9 to TRBJ1-2, with 10 bases identical to TRBD1. The CDR3 contains 16 residues. With V trimmed by 5 bases and J by 5 bases, 11 bases remained unmatched. The germline CDR1 and CDR2 sequences are SEHNR and FQNEAQ (reference sequence). As DNA, the CDR3 is TGTGCCAGCAGCCATTCCGGGACAGGGGACCGGTATGGCTACACCTTC. It specifies CASSHSGTGDRYGYTF.

V usage is TRBV30 and J usage is TRBJ1-1, with TRBD1 as a possible D gene (6 bases). The length of the CDR3 is 11 residues. CDR1 and CDR2 from the germline V gene are GTSNPN and SVGIG (reference sequence). V lost 7 bases and J 10 bases, leaving 16 bases between the germline ends. CDR3 coding DNA: TGTGCCTCCTTCCGGAAACAGGGAGCTTTCTTT. Protein sequence: CASFRKQGAFF. Full variable domain (outside the CDR3, taken from reference TRBV30 and TRBJ1-1): SQTIHQWPATLVQPVGSPLSLECTVEGTSNPNLYWYRQAAGRGLQLLFYSVGIGQISSEVPQNLSASRPQDRQFILSSKKLLLSDSGFYLCASFRKQGAFFGQGTRLTVV.

The chain uses TRBV5-6 and TRBJ1-1; D possibly corresponds to TRBD1 (6 bases). V was trimmed by 2 bases and J by 2 bases, leaving 7 bases between them. Germline values: CDR1 SGHDT, CDR2 YYEEEE. The CDR3 sequence is 13 residues long. In nucleotides, the CDR3 is TGTGCCAGCAGCTTACAGGGAAACACTGAAGCTTTCTTT. Encoded protein: CASSLQGNTEAFF.

This chain uses TRBV6-2 or TRBV6-3 with TRBJ2-3, with unresolved D. This CDR3 contains 12 residues. The germline V and J ends were trimmed by 4 bases and 2 bases, with 4 bases remaining between them. Germline V gene lookup returns CDR1 MNHEY and CDR2 SVGEGT. The CDR3 DNA reads as TGTGCCAGCAGTTCCAACACAGATACGCAGTATTTT. It is translated as CASSSNTDTQYF.

V usage is TRBV11-2 and J usage is TRBJ1-6, with D perhaps matching TRBD1 (5 bases). Germline V lookup: CDR1 SGHAT, CDR2 FQNNGV. This CDR3 comprises 13 residues. V gave up 0 bases and J gave up 13 bases, with 10 bases separating them. CDR3 protein: CASSLDQGSPLHF. The CDR3 coding sequence is TGTGCCAGCAGCTTAGATCAGGGCAGTCCCCTCCACTTT.

This clone was picked up many times. This chain uses TRBV2 with TRBJ1-2; 11 bases line up with TRBD1. The V segment lost 4 bases and the J segment 7 bases; nucleotides outside the gene matches: 2. This CDR3 has 13 residues. Germline CDR1 is SNHLY and CDR2 is FYNNEI. As DNA, the CDR3 is TGTGCCAGCAGTGTCGGGACAGGGGGTGGCTACACCTTC. This translates into CASSVGTGGGYTF.

The chain combines TRBV5-1 with TRBJ1-4; 7 bases fit TRBD1. The germline V gene has CDR1 SGHRS and CDR2 YFSETQ. V shed 4 bases, J shed 0 bases, and the junction held 12 bases outside the gene matches. The CDR3 has 18 residues. The CDR3 DNA reads as TGCGCCAGCAGCCCCTCCCGGACAGGCCTTGCAACTAATGAAAAACTGTTTTTT. The encoded protein is CASSPSRTGLATNEKLFF.

The CDR3 coding sequence is TGTGCCAGCCATGCACGGGAAAAACTGTTTTTT. Amino acids: CASHAREKLFF. V usage is TRBV2 and J usage is TRBJ1-4; D is undetermined. Germline V gives CDR1 SNHLY, CDR2 FYNNEI. Deletions cut 8 bases from V and 8 bases from J, with 9 bases between. CDR3 length equals 11 residues.

The CDR3 region has the DNA TGCGCCAGCAGCTTGGGTTTAGAACTAGCCTCGGTCCGCTCCTACGAGCAGTACTTC. This codes for CASSLGLELASVRSYEQYF. This chain joins TRBV5-1 and TRBJ2-7, with D maybe TRBD2 (6 bases). The CDR3 spans 19 residues. Looked up from germline, CDR1 is SGHRS and CDR2 is YFSETQ. V was cut by 0 bases and J by 0 bases, with 22 bases left in between.

This clone was seen a handful of times. This chain joins TRBV5-8 and TRBJ2-7; maybe TRBD1 (5 bases). V gave up 3 bases and J gave up 4 bases, with 8 bases separating them. CDR3 length equals 12 residues. CDR1 is SGHTS, CDR2 YDEGEE, per germline. The DNA for the CDR3 is TGTGCCAGCAGCTCGACAGATTACGAGCAGTACTTC. This codes for CASSSTDYEQYF.

The CDR3 sequence: CASSFLPGQGLYGYTF. The CDR3 DNA follows: TGCGCCAGCAGCTTCCTCCCGGGACAGGGGCTCTATGGCTACACCTTC. The genes are TRBV5-1 and TRBJ1-2; TRBD1 matches at 10 bases. Germline V gene lookup returns CDR1 SGHRS and CDR2 YFSETQ. The CDR3 extends over 16 amino acids. Trimming took 2 bases from V and 4 from J; bases not matched to a gene: 8.

V is TRBV6-2 or TRBV6-3 and J is TRBJ1-5; D unresolved. The germline CDR1 and CDR2 sequences are MNHEY and SVGEGT. Trimming shortened V by 3 bases and J by 6 bases, and 18 bases separated the two germline ends. The CDR3 loop spans 16 amino acids. CDR3 residues: CASSYRFAAGSQPQHF. CDR3 nucleotide sequence: TGTGCCAGCAGTTATCGGTTCGCGGCCGGTAGTCAGCCCCAGCATTTT.